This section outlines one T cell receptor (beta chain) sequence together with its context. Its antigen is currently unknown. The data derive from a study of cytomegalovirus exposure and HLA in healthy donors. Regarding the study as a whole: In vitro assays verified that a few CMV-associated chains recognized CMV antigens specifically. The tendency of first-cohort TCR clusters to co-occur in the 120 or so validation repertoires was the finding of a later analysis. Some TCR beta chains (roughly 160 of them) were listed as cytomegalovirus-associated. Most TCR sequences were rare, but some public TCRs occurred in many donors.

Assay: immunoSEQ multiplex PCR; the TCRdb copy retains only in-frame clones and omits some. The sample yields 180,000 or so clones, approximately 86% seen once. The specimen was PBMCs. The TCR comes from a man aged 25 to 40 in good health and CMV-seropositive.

CDR3 protein: CASSTAGNPTEKLFF. For the CDR3, the DNA is TGTGCCAGCAGTACGGCCGGGAACCCTACGGAAAAACTGTTTTTT. The gene calls are TRBV2 and TRBJ1-4; D is unclear. Germline-derived CDR1 and CDR2 are SNHLY and FYNNEI. This CDR3 has 15 amino acids. V lost 5 bases to trimming and J lost 8 bases, with 18 bases between them.